A selection of T cell receptor beta chains follows, all from one sample in a study of T cell repertoires and HLA-DP antigens. These TCRs' antigens remain unknown. Assay: immunoSEQ multiplex PCR; the TCRdb copy retains only in-frame clones and omits some. The sample holds around 90,000 clones, roughly 86% seen once. The sample taken for sequencing was CD4+ T cells from PBMCs. The receptors were sampled from a man aged 45-65 years in good health and CMV-seronegative. The CDR3 runs from the conserved cysteine through the conserved F or W. The order of the fields is J gene, D gene, V gene, clone size, CDR3 protein, CDR3 DNA. A D gene is named only where the DNA matches it firmly. The size field is filled for only some rows; it gives once, few, many or a size class.

>TRBJ2-7|TRBD1|TRBV5-1|.
CASSRRDRNFDEQYF
TGCGCCAGCAGCCGACGGGACAGGAACTTTGACGAGCAGTACTTC
>TRBJ2-7|.|TRBV6-1|.
CASSLGLKTYEQYF
TGTGCCAGCAGCCTGGGACTGAAAACCTACGAGCAGTACTTC
>TRBJ2-7|TRBD1|TRBV6-5|.
CATGTGYKQYF
TGTGCCACTGGGACAGGGTATAAGCAGTACTTC
>TRBJ2-1|TRBD1|TRBV2|.
CASRNDRVEQFF
TGTGCCAGCAGGAACGACAGGGTTGAGCAGTTCTTC
>TRBJ1-3|TRBD1|TRBV28|.
CASSLPHGTGTRTIYF
TGTGCCAGCAGCCTACCCCACGGGACAGGGACACGCACCATATATTTT
>TRBJ1-2|.|TRBV19|.
CASSVRGRVIYGYTF
TGTGCCAGTAGTGTCAGGGGCCGGGTTATCTATGGCTACACCTTC
>TRBJ2-5|TRBD2|TRBV11-2|once
CASSLRLAVQETQYF
TGTGCCAGCAGCTTACGACTAGCGGTCCAAGAGACCCAGTACTTC
>TRBJ1-1|.|TRBV29-1|.
CSAGLGLGRNTEAFF
TGCAGCGCGGGACTGGGTTTGGGGCGGAACACTGAAGCTTTCTTT
>TRBJ2-7|.|TRBV21-1|.
CASSKGAVVYEQYF
TGTGCCAGCAGCAAAGGAGCAGTCGTTTACGAGCAGTACTTC
>TRBJ2-2|.|TRBV6-1|.
CASSEVTGELFF
TGTGCCAGCAGTGAGGTTACCGGGGAGCTGTTTTTT
>TRBJ2-1|.|TRBV14|.
CASSQELAGWYNEQFF
TGTGCCAGCAGCCAAGAATTGGCGGGATGGTACAATGAGCAGTTCTTC
>TRBJ2-3|.|TRBV9|.
CASSVDGTDTQYF
TGTGCCAGCAGCGTAGACGGCACAGATACGCAGTATTTT
>TRBJ2-5|.|TRBV15|.
CATSRDRTISRRETQYF
TGTGCCACCAGCAGAGATCGGACAATCTCAAGGCGGGAGACCCAGTACTTC
>TRBJ2-7|.|TRBV11-2|.
CASSVNLGREQYF
TGTGCCAGCAGTGTAAATTTGGGGCGAGAGCAGTACTTC